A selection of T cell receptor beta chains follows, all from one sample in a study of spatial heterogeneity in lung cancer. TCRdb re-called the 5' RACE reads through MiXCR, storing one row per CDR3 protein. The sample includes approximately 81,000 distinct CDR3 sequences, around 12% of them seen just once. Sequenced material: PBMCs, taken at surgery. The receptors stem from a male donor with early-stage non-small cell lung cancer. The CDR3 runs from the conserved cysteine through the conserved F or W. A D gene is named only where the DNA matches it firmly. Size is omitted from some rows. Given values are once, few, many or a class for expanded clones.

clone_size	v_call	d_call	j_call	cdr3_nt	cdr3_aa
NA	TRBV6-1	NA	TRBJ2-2	TGTGCCAGCAGTGAACTGTGGATCACCGGGGAGCTGTTTTTT	CASSELWITGELFF
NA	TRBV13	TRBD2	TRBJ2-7	TGTGCCAGCAGCCCCCTGATAGCGGGAGACCCCGAGCAGTACTTC	CASSPLIAGDPEQYF
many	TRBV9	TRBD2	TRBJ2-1	TGTGCCAGCAGTCTAGCGGGCGACTACAATGAGCAGTTCTTC	CASSLAGDYNEQFF
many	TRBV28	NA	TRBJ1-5	TGTGCCAGCAGGTCGGGGAATCAGCCCCAGCATTTT	CASRSGNQPQHF
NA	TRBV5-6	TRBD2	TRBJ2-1	TGTGCCAGCAGCTTGGAGAGGCGGACTAGGTACAATGAGCAGTTCTTC	CASSLERRTRYNEQFF
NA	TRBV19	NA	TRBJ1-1	TGTGCCAGTAGTAGCCCGGCAGTCAACACTGAAGCTTTCTTT	CASSSPAVNTEAFF
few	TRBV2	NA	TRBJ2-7	TGTGCCAGCAGCGAGGAGCTCCGCCTCGAGCAGTACTTC	CASSEELRLEQYF
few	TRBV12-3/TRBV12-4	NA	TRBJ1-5	TGTGCCAGCAGTACGGGAGGGGGTTGGGGACAGCCCCAGCATTTT	CASSTGGGWGQPQHF
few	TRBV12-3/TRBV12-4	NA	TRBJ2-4	TGTGCCAGCAGTTCCCACCAGGGAATTGGGACCAAAAACATTCAGTACTTC	CASSSHQGIGTKNIQYF
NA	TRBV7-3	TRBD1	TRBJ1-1	TGTGCCAGCAGCTCTACAGGGGGATGGAACACTGAAGCTTTCTTT	CASSSTGGWNTEAFF
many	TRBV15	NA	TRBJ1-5	TGTGCCACCGGGGGGTCCAATCAGCCCCAGCATTTT	CATGGSNQPQHF
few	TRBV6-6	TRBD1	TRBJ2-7	TGTGCCAGCAGTCAATTCCGGGACAGGGGAAGCTCCTACGAGCAGTACTTC	CASSQFRDRGSSYEQYF
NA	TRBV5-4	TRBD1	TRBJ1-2	TGTGCCAGCAGCGATGGACAGGGGAATGGCTACACCTTC	CASSDGQGNGYTF
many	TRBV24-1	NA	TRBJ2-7	TGTGCCACCTCACCTGGGGATGCCACCCAGTACTTC	CATSPGDATQYF
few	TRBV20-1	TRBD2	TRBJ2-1	TGCAGTGCTAGTTGGTTGGCGGGAGTTGGCAATGAGCAGTTCTTC	CSASWLAGVGNEQFF
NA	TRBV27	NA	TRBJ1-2	TGTGCCAGCAGTTTATCTGAAGGCCCGGGCTATGGCTACACCTTC	CASSLSEGPGYGYTF
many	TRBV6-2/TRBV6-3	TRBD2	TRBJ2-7	TGTGCCAGCAGTTACAGCGGGCTAGCGGGAGGAGACGAGCAGTACTTC	CASSYSGLAGGDEQYF
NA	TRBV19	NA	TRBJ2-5	TGTGCCAGTAGTGCGCAGGGACTCCAAGAGACCCAGTACTTC	CASSAQGLQETQYF
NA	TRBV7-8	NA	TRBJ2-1	TGTGCCAGCAGCTTAGTTGGGGGGAACTCCTACAATGAGCAGTTCTTC	CASSLVGGNSYNEQFF
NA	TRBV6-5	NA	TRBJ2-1	TGTGCCAGCAGTTACGGCGGGCTGAGGAACAATGAGCAGTTCTTC	CASSYGGLRNNEQFF
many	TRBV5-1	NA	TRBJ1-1	TGCGCCAGCACCTCGCAGAACACTGAAGCTTTCTTT	CASTSQNTEAFF
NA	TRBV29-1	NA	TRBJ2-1	TGCAGCGCCGACGGGAGGGGGCTACGAGAGCAGTTCTTC	CSADGRGLREQFF
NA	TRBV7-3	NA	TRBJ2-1	TGTGCCAGCAGCTTGGCGGCGTCGAGGGATGAGCAGTTCTTC	CASSLAASRDEQFF
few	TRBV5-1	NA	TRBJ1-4	TGCGCCAGCAGCTTGGAGGGACTCCAGGCGGAAAAACTGTTTTTT	CASSLEGLQAEKLFF
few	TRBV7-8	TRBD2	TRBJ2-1	TGTGCCAGCAGTTCTAGCGGGGGGAGAAACAATGAGCAGTTCTTC	CASSSSGGRNNEQFF
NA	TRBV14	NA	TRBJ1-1	TGTGCCAGCAGCCCCCTCCCTGCGGAAGCTTTCTTT	CASSPLPAEAFF